Listed here are 23 T cell receptor beta chains from one sample, sequenced in a study of blood T cell repertoires in COVID-19. The assay was immunoSEQ multiplex PCR, and TCRdb's table has in-frame clones only and misses some. The sample yields roughly 150,000 clones, approximately 80% seen once. The sequenced sample consisted of PBMCs or T cells enriched from blood (not recorded which). The receptors come from a middle-aged man in a cohort exposed to, infected with or recovered from COVID-19 (not recorded which).

This chain connects TRBV6-1 to TRBJ2-5; TRBD2 agrees at 7 bases. The germline CDR1 and CDR2 sequences are MNHNS and SASEGT. V shed 2 bases, J shed 3 bases, and the junction held 12 bases outside the gene matches. The CDR3 sequence is 17 residues long. The CDR3 reads CASSESGVRLAEETQYF. Here the CDR3 DNA reads TGTGCCAGCAGTGAATCGGGGGTTAGGCTAGCGGAAGAGACCCAGTACTTC.

The genes are TRBV5-1 and TRBJ2-7, with D possibly TRBD2 on 7 matching bases. The CDR3 runs to 15 residues. CDR1 is SGHRS, CDR2 YFSETQ, per germline. With 0 bases removed from V and 0 bases from J, the gap between germline ends came to 10 bases. The CDR3 nucleotides are TGCGCCAGCAGCTTGGAGGGGGGGCTCTCCTACGAGCAGTACTTC. Translated, it gives CASSLEGGLSYEQYF.

This rearrangement joins TRBV5-1 to TRBJ1-4; 9 positions match TRBD1. Germline-derived CDR1 and CDR2 are SGHRS and YFSETQ. The CDR3 is 14 amino acids. J gave up 5 bases and V 4 bases, and 3 bases lay outside the gene matches. In DNA, the CDR3 is TGCGCCAGCAGCAGACAGGGGGAAAATGAAAAACTGTTTTTT. Its translation: CASSRQGENEKLFF.

The rearrangement uses TRBV28 and TRBJ2-5, with 11 bases lining up with TRBD2. The germline gives CDR1 MDHEN, CDR2 SYDVKM. V dropped 6 bases and J dropped 5; count of bases not matched to a gene: 17. The CDR3 length is 18 residues. The CDR3 loop is CASSLLTSGTYFGETQYF. The CDR3 DNA is TGTGCCAGCAGCCTTCTGACTAGCGGGACTTACTTCGGGGAGACCCAGTACTTC.

This chain uses TRBV11-2 with TRBJ1-1; no clear D. Germline CDR1 is SGHAT and CDR2 is FQNNGV. Trimming shortened V by 1 base and J by 1 base, and 7 bases separated the two germline ends. The CDR3 is made up of 14 amino acids. CDR3 sequence: CASSLAFSNTEAFF. As DNA, the CDR3 is TGTGCCAGCAGCTTAGCGTTCTCGAACACTGAAGCTTTCTTT.

J is TRBJ2-1 and V is TRBV13; TRBD2 agrees at 9 bases. The germline CDR1 and CDR2 sequences are PRHDT and FYEKMQ (reference sequence). The CDR3 runs to 15 residues. Trimming at V came to 2 bases and at J to 4 bases, leaving 3 bases not matched to a gene. The CDR3 nucleotides are TGTGCCAGCAGCTTAAGCGGGAGGCTGTACAATGAGCAGTTCTTC. Amino acid sequence: CASSLSGRLYNEQFF.

The chain couples TRBV7-9 to TRBJ1-1; 8 bases fit TRBD1. The trim removed 5 bases at V and 1 base at J, leaving 9 bases unmatched. The V gene's germline CDR1 is SEHNR and CDR2 FQNEAQ (reference sequence). The CDR3 consists of 16 residues. In nucleotides, the CDR3 is TGTGCCAGCAGCGTAGGACAGGGAGAATGGAACACTGAAGCTTTCTTT. Translating it yields CASSVGQGEWNTEAFF.

This chain links TRBV18 with TRBJ2-5; unclear D gene. The CDR3 contains 12 residues. Trimming removed 0 bases from V and 5 bases from J, with 4 bases in between. The V gene's germline CDR1 is KGHSH and CDR2 LQKENI. The CDR3 nucleotides read TGTGCCAGCTCACCACCACTGGAGACCCAGTACTTC. Residues: CASSPPLETQYF.

This clone has only a few counts. V is TRBV18 and J is TRBJ2-5, with 7 nucleotides matching TRBD2. V trimming: 0 bases; J trimming: 5 bases; junction bases outside the gene matches: 9. This CDR3 has 16 residues. CDR1 KGHSH and CDR2 LQKENI come from the germline V gene. The CDR3 bases are TGTGCCAGCTCACCACCTGTCGGTGCGGGGGTGGAGACCCAGTACTTC. It specifies CASSPPVGAGVETQYF.

This sequence joins TRBV5-4 and TRBJ1-2; 7 bases fit TRBD1. The CDR3 is 15 residues long. With V trimmed by 4 bases and J by 5 bases, 11 bases remained unmatched. CDR1 is SGHNT, CDR2 YYREEE, per germline (reference sequence). CDR3 nucleotide sequence: TGTGCCAGCAGCACGAGGGCAGGGGGAGAATATGGCTACACCTTC. It encodes CASSTRAGGEYGYTF.

This clone was observed a handful of times. This chain joins TRBV14 and TRBJ2-2, with D tentatively TRBD1 (6 bases). Germline CDR1 and CDR2: SGHDN and FVKESK. V was shortened by 8 bases and J by 3 bases, with 13 bases between the two germline ends. The CDR3 runs to 14 residues. Here the CDR3 DNA reads TGTGCCAGCGCTAATACAGGGTACACCGGGGAGCTGTTTTTT. Translating it yields CASANTGYTGELFF.

This clone was counted between two and nine times. The chain carries TRBV4-3 and TRBJ2-7; maybe TRBD1 (6 bases). CDR1 LGHNA and CDR2 YSLEER come from the germline V gene. V lost 1 base and J 6 bases, leaving 13 bases between the germline ends. This CDR3 has 14 residues. This CDR3 reads CASSQGTALGEQYF. In DNA form, the CDR3 reads TGCGCCAGCAGCCAAGGGACAGCGTTGGGCGAGCAGTACTTC.

The chain recombines TRBV7-9 with TRBJ1-4; D ambiguous. The CDR3 has 14 amino acids. CDR1 and CDR2 (germline): SEHNR, FQNEAQ (reference sequence). With 1 base removed from V and 4 bases from J, the gap between germline ends came to 7 bases. The chain's CDR3 is CASSLDSLNEKLFF. CDR3 DNA sequence: TGTGCCAGCAGCTTAGACAGTCTTAATGAAAAACTGTTTTTT.

This chain uses TRBV6-5 with TRBJ2-7; 11 positions match TRBD2. The junction had 10 bases not matched to a gene; V was cut back by 6 bases and J by 9 bases. In germline, CDR1 is MNHEY, CDR2 SVGAGI. This CDR3 contains 14 residues. CDR3 amino acids: CASRLAGEGVGQYF. The DNA for the CDR3 is TGTGCCAGCAGACTAGCGGGAGAGGGGGTTGGGCAGTACTTC.

The rearrangement links TRBV4-3 to TRBJ2-5, with 10 bases that match TRBD1. V shed 4 bases, J shed 2 bases, and the junction held 7 bases outside the gene matches. Germline CDR1 reads LGHNA; CDR2 reads YSLEER. The CDR3 spans 16 residues. The CDR3 sequence is CASSLLLGQGQETQYF. CDR3 in DNA: TGCGCCAGCAGCCTCCTCCTGGGACAGGGGCAAGAGACCCAGTACTTC.

The rearrangement links TRBV19 to TRBJ2-3, with a weak D call TRBD1 (6 bases). The CDR3 runs to 14 residues. CDR1 LNHDA and CDR2 SQIVND come from the germline V gene (reference sequence). With 6 bases removed from V and 0 bases from J, the gap between germline ends came to 10 bases. CDR3 DNA: TGTGCCAGTAGCCCAGGGGTCAGCACAGATACGCAGTATTTT. As protein: CASSPGVSTDTQYF.

This chain connects TRBV2 to TRBJ2-3; D might be TRBD1 (5 bases). Trimming pared 3 bases from V and 2 bases from J, leaving 18 bases between. The germline V gene encodes CDR1 SNHLY and CDR2 FYNNEI. This CDR3 is built from 17 residues. CDR3 amino acids: CASSEWGGAASTDTQYF. DNA for the CDR3: TGTGCCAGCAGTGAGTGGGGTGGGGCAGCTTCCACAGATACGCAGTATTTT.

This chain connects TRBV9 to TRBJ2-3; TRBD2 matches at 7 bases. Trimming cost V 0 bases and J 2 bases; bases outside gene matches: 6. This CDR3 has 16 amino acids. Germline V gene data show CDR1 as SGDLS and CDR2 as YYNGEE. This CDR3 reads CASSVAGSGFTDTQYF. The DNA of the CDR3 is TGTGCCAGCAGCGTAGCTGGTAGCGGGTTCACAGATACGCAGTATTTT.

This clone appeared a single time. This chain connects TRBV21-1 to TRBJ2-7; TRBD1 is taken as the D call from the table, unchecked against the DNA. TRBV21-1 is an annotated pseudogene. The CDR3 is 15 amino acids. The CDR3 loop is CASSKAGTGGHEQYF. The DNA for the CDR3 is TGTGCCAGCAGCAAAGCCGGGACAGGGGGCCACGAGCAGTACTTC.

The chain uses TRBV6-5 and TRBJ2-7; 11 bases line up with TRBD1. The CDR3 is made up of 14 amino acids. Germline-derived CDR1 and CDR2 are MNHEY and SVGAGI. Losses at the gene ends were 6 bases for V and 6 bases for J; bases not matched to a gene: 7. The CDR3, as DNA: TGTGCCAGCAGCGGGGACAGGGGGGTTCGCGAGCAGTACTTC. Translated: CASSGDRGVREQYF.

V usage is TRBV10-3 and J usage is TRBJ1-5; tentatively, D is TRBD1 (5 bases). Germline V gene sequence: CDR1 ENHRY, CDR2 SYGVKD. The CDR3 is 12 amino acids. Trimming left V 9 bases short and J 5 bases short, with 11 bases between. The CDR3 protein is CAIGQGHQPQHF. DNA of the CDR3: TGTGCCATTGGGCAGGGTCATCAGCCCCAGCATTTT.

This clone was recorded once. The chain uses TRBV6-1 and TRBJ1-6; 11 bases are shared with TRBD1. From germline, CDR1 is MNHNS and CDR2 SASEGT. The CDR3 has 17 residues. V lost 3 bases and J lost 10; bases outside the gene matches: 11. The CDR3 loop is CASSEIRLRDRGSPLHF. The DNA of the CDR3 is TGTGCCAGCAGTGAGATCCGGTTGCGGGACAGGGGGTCACCCCTCCACTTT.

The V gene is TRBV24-1, the J gene TRBJ1-2; 9 bases fit TRBD1. V lost 9 bases, J lost 4 bases, and 8 bases stayed unmatched. Per the germline V gene, CDR1 is KGHDR and CDR2 is SFDVKD. The CDR3 covers 14 residues. As DNA, the CDR3 is TGTGCCACCGGTCCGACAGGGGGAGCCTATGGCTACACCTTC. As protein: CATGPTGGAYGYTF.